The 16 T cell receptor beta chains below were found in one sample sequenced in a study of shared clonotypes between healthy human individuals. This table comes from immunoSEQ multiplex PCR, and its TCRdb copy is limited to in-frame clones, with some not included. Of around 2,000,000 clones in the sample, 85% to 95% were seen once. Specimen: naive CD4+ T cells sorted from blood. This sample's subset: CD45RA+ positively selected. Receptors originate from a man younger than 35 in good health.

This chain joins TRBV19 and TRBJ2-2; the D gene is possibly TRBD1 (6 bases). CDR1 LNHDA and CDR2 SQIVND come from the germline V gene (reference sequence). The CDR3 length is 16 residues. V was shortened by 6 bases and J by 1 base, with 15 bases between the two germline ends. For the CDR3, the DNA is TGTGCCAGTAGCCCCTTGGACAGACAGAACACCGGGGAGCTGTTTTTT. Translated: CASSPLDRQNTGELFF.

The rearrangement uses TRBV5-6 and TRBJ1-4; 10 bases line up with TRBD1. CDR1 is SGHDT, CDR2 YYEEEE, per germline. Trimming at V came to 0 bases and at J to 8 bases, leaving 4 bases not matched to a gene. The CDR3 covers 15 residues. The CDR3 reads CASSLGDRGVEKLFF. The CDR3 DNA is TGTGCCAGCAGCTTGGGGGACAGGGGAGTGGAAAAACTGTTTTTT.

The chain uses TRBV5-4 and TRBJ2-5, with D possibly matching TRBD1 (7 bases). Germline V gene lookup returns CDR1 SGHNT and CDR2 YYREEE (reference sequence). This CDR3 is 15 amino acids long. V dropped 2 bases and J dropped 1 base, with 12 bases sitting between them. The CDR3 protein is CASSFPGGGQETQYF. The DNA of the CDR3 is TGTGCCAGCAGCTTCCCAGGGGGAGGCCAAGAGACCCAGTACTTC.

The gene calls are TRBV28 and TRBJ2-7, with TRBD2 matching 9 bases. V trimming: 7 bases; J trimming: 0 bases; junction bases outside the gene matches: 4. The CDR3 is made up of 14 amino acids. The V gene's germline CDR1 is MDHEN and CDR2 SYDVKM. In nucleotides, the CDR3 is TGTGCCAGCATGACTAGCGGTAGCTCCTACGAGCAGTACTTC. Protein product: CASMTSGSSYEQYF.

The chain is built from TRBV5-1 and TRBJ2-7; 7 bases fit TRBD2. Germline V gene lookup returns CDR1 SGHRS and CDR2 YFSETQ. The length of the CDR3 is 15 residues. The V segment lost 4 bases and the J segment 7 bases; nucleotides outside the gene matches: 14. DNA for the CDR3: TGCGCCAGCAGCCCCTCTAGCGGAACCGGAGGAGAGCAGTACTTC. It specifies CASSPSSGTGGEQYF.

As DNA, the CDR3 is TGTGCCAGCAGTGAAATAACAGGGAACCATTCACCCCTCCACTTT. It yields the protein CASSEITGNHSPLHF. The chain couples TRBV6-1 to TRBJ1-6; D is perhaps TRBD1 (6 bases). This CDR3 is built from 15 residues. V was cut by 2 bases and J by 8 bases, with 13 bases left in between. In germline, CDR1 is MNHNS, CDR2 SASEGT.

With regard to this clone: A read error may produce the germline difference seen at one junction end. The rearrangement joins TRBV5-4 to TRBJ1-2; 7 positions match TRBD1. This CDR3 is built from 16 residues. Germline V gene sequence: CDR1 SGHNT, CDR2 YYREEE (reference sequence). This chain's CDR3 is CASSLPGGLGTNGYAF. The CDR3, as DNA: TGTGCCAGCAGCTTGCCAGGGGGTTTGGGAACCAATGGCTACGCCTTC.

The V call is TRBV5-1, the J call TRBJ1-1, with D tentatively TRBD1 (6 bases). The CDR3 spans 18 residues. Trimming took off 0 bases at V and 3 bases at J, with 21 bases between the two ends. In germline, CDR1 is SGHRS, CDR2 YFSETQ. The CDR3 reads CASSLGGGARGSYTEAFF. The CDR3 nucleotides are TGCGCCAGCAGCTTGGGTGGGGGGGCGCGAGGATCGTACACTGAAGCTTTCTTT.

This rearrangement joins TRBV7-2 to TRBJ2-4; 8 bases line up with TRBD1. CDR1 is SGHTA and CDR2 is FQGNSA in the germline V gene. CDR3 length equals 15 residues. Unmatched junction bases numbered 3, after V lost 1 base and J lost 4 bases. CDR3 in DNA: TGTGCCAGCAGCTTAGATGGGACAGGAAAAAACATTCAGTACTTC. Encoded protein: CASSLDGTGKNIQYF.

This clone was seen only once. The chain links TRBV19 to TRBJ2-1; 9 nucleotides agree with TRBD2. Germline CDR1 LNHDA, CDR2 SQIVND (reference sequence). The CDR3 covers 17 residues. After removal of 5 bases from V and 0 bases from J, the junction contained 8 bases not matched to a gene. This CDR3 is CASSLGTSLGSYNEQFF. Written as DNA, the CDR3 is TGTGCCAGTAGTCTTGGGACTAGCCTCGGCTCCTACAATGAGCAGTTCTTC. Combining the CDR3 with reference TRBV19 and TRBJ2-1 gives the whole variable domain DGGITQSPKYLFRKEGQNVTLSCEQNLNHDAMYWYRQDPGQGLRLIYYSQIVNDFQKGDIAEGYSVSREKKESFPLTVTSAQKNPTAFYLCASSLGTSLGSYNEQFFGPGTRLTVL.

This clone has a single count. J is TRBJ2-3 and V is TRBV10-1, with a weak D call TRBD1 (5 bases). The V and J ends lost 0 bases and 5 bases respectively, with 9 bases between them. Germline V CDR1 and CDR2: WNHNN, SYGVQD (reference sequence). The CDR3 runs 14 residues. As DNA, the CDR3 is TGCGCCAGCAGTGAGTCTCAGGGTTTAGATACGCAGTATTTT. It translates to CASSESQGLDTQYF.

The rearrangement links TRBV2 to TRBJ2-7; D gene uncertain. Per the germline V gene, CDR1 is SNHLY and CDR2 is FYNNEI. With 6 bases removed from V and 4 bases from J, the gap between germline ends came to 10 bases. CDR3 length: 12 amino acids. DNA for the CDR3: TGTGCCAGCAGCTTTACAGTTTACGAGCAGTACTTC. It encodes CASSFTVYEQYF.

V and J are TRBV25-1 and TRBJ1-2, with D maybe TRBD1 (5 bases). The CDR3 spans 14 residues. Germline V gene lookup returns CDR1 MGHDK and CDR2 SYGVNS. Deletions cut 4 bases from V and 1 base from J, with 10 bases between. The CDR3: CASSVPGLNYGYTF. The CDR3 bases are TGTGCCAGCAGTGTCCCGGGGCTTAACTATGGCTACACCTTC.

The rearrangement uses TRBV2 and TRBJ2-4; 10 nucleotides align to TRBD2. Losses at the gene ends were 2 bases for V and 0 bases for J; bases not matched to a gene: 4. CDR3 size: 17 residues. Germline V lookup: CDR1 SNHLY, CDR2 FYNNEI. CDR3 in amino acids: CASSESSGSIAKNIQYF. Written as DNA, the CDR3 is TGTGCCAGCAGTGAATCTAGCGGGAGTATAGCCAAAAACATTCAGTACTTC. Full variable domain (rest looked up from reference TRBV2 and TRBJ2-4): EPEVTQTPSHQVTQMGQEVILRCVPISNHLYFYWYRQILGQKVEFLVSFYNNEISEKSEIFDDQFSVERPDGSNFTLKIRSTKLEDSAMYFCASSESSGSIAKNIQYFGAGTRLSVL.

The V call is TRBV25-1, the J call TRBJ1-2; 7 bases fit TRBD1. V shed 5 bases, J shed 2 bases, and the junction held 5 bases outside the gene matches. Germline lookup yields CDR1 MGHDK and CDR2 SYGVNS. The CDR3 runs to 14 residues. The CDR3 is CASSLQTGNYGYTF. The DNA of the CDR3 is TGTGCCAGCAGTCTTCAGACAGGGAACTATGGCTACACCTTC.

The chain employs TRBV2 and TRBJ2-2, with D unresolved. Looked up from germline, CDR1 is SNHLY and CDR2 is FYNNEI. Trimming removed 7 bases from V and 5 bases from J, with 14 bases in between. The CDR3 length is 14 residues. CDR3 protein: CASKPFVGTGELFF. The CDR3 DNA is TGTGCCAGCAAGCCTTTCGTTGGTACCGGGGAGCTGTTTTTT.